These 24 T cell receptor beta chains were all obtained from the same sample, sequenced in a study of CD8+ T cells in alopecia areata. Cutaneous lymph node cells were pooled, and they were sorted using CD4, CD8alpha, NKG2D, NKG2ACE and other markers. Extracted from the samples, RNA was reverse transcribed into cDNA to serve as the sequencing template. Sequenced by immunoSEQ multiplex PCR; TCRdb stores in-frame clones only, minus some. This sample has approximately 300,000 clones and no singletons, with 1.2% in the ten largest. The sequenced sample was CD4+ T cells sorted from a lymph node. These receptors were collected from a C3H/HeJ mouse with alopecia areata. For the strain, the MHC haplotype given is H2-k.

This clone appeared a few times. Each gene name is a mouse one. The CDR3 is cut off 4 residues early in the read; its end comes from the germline J gene. V usage is TRBV13-1 and J usage is TRBJ2-3, with 7 bases aligning to TRBD2. Losses at the gene ends were 0 bases for V and 0 bases for J; bases not matched to a gene: 1. The CDR3 totals 15 residues. Looked up from germline, CDR1 is NSHNY and CDR2 is SYGAGN. The CDR3 spells CASSDDGGSAETLYF. The sequenced part of the CDR3 DNA is TGTGCCAGCAGTGATGATGGGGGGAGTGCAGAA.

This clone appeared a few times. The listed genes are named as in mouse. Coverage ceases 4 residues before the CDR3 finishes, and the germline J gene fills in the end. The sample holds other DNA sequences that translate to the same CDR3. V and J are TRBV31 and TRBJ2-5, with 8 bases aligning to TRBD2. The V gene's germline CDR1 is GKSSPN and CDR2 SITVG. V lost 0 bases to trimming and J lost 2 bases; unmatched junction nucleotides: 4. The CDR3 runs 15 residues. The sequenced CDR3 bases are TGTGCCTGGAGTCTAGGGGGGGGCGGCCAAGAC. Translating gives CAWSLGGGGQD. The whole CDR3 protein is CAWSLGGGGQDTQYF.

There are a few counts of this clone. Genes and germline come from the mouse. The sequenced fragment ends 4 residues before the CDR3 boundary, so the rest is inferred from the germline J gene. The rearrangement links TRBV1 to TRBJ1-2; D is undetermined. CDR1 NSQYPW and CDR2 LRSPGD come from the germline V gene (reference sequence). The CDR3 runs to 14 residues. The V and J ends lost 0 bases and 3 bases respectively, with 8 bases between them. CDR3 loop: CTCSADLGYSDYTF. The part of the CDR3 DNA that was read is TGCACCTGCAGTGCAGATCTGGGCTACTCC.

In its sample, this clone was seen a few times. The genes are named according to mouse. The observed sequence ends 4 residues before the CDR3 terminus, with the missing tail filled in from the germline J gene. The chain links TRBV19 to TRBJ2-7; a weak D match, TRBD1 (6 bases). Trimming removed 0 bases at V and 0 bases at J, with 16 bases between. CDR1 is FNHDT, CDR2 SITEND, per germline (reference sequence). The CDR3 extends over 17 amino acids. CDR3: CASSIVPGTPSSYEQYF. The CDR3 DNA, read in part, is TGTGCCAGCAGTATAGTCCCTGGGACACCGAGCTCCTAT.

With regard to this clone: Mouse names are used for the genes. The read finishes 4 residues shy of the CDR3 end, and the germline J gene is used to complete it. This sequence joins TRBV17 and TRBJ1-1; 12 bases are shared with TRBD1. CDR3 length: 14 amino acids. Germline V lookup: CDR1 MNHDT, CDR2 YYDKIL. The part of the CDR3 DNA that was read is TGTGCTAGCAGTAGTTGGGACAGGGGGCGA. Encoded protein: CASSSWDRGR. The whole CDR3 region reads CASSSWDRGREVFF.

This clone has a handful of counts. Any gene name here is a mouse gene name. The CDR3 extends 3 residues past the end of the read, so its final part is completed from the germline J gene. The chain recombines TRBV13-1 with TRBJ1-6; maybe TRBD1 (5 bases). TRBJ1-6 falls under the ORF class, with uncertain function. Per the germline V gene, CDR1 is NSHNY and CDR2 is SYGAGN. Trimming took 2 bases from V and 9 from J, leaving 6 bases between them. CDR3 length: 12 amino acids. The CDR3 DNA, read in part, is TGTGCCAGCAGTGAAAGGGGTTCGCCC. Translating it yields CASSERGSP. The entire CDR3 protein reads CASSERGSPLYF.

This clone was seen many times. It is likely a read error: a sequence one base away is far more abundant. The gene symbols are mouse symbols. The read finishes 4 residues shy of the CDR3 end, and the germline J gene is used to complete it. Other DNA sequences in this specimen translate into the identical CDR3. The chain combines TRBV19 with TRBJ1-2, with 7 nucleotides matching TRBD1. J gave up 0 bases and V 5 bases, and 1 base lay outside the gene matches. This CDR3 spans 13 amino acids. CDR1 is FNHDT and CDR2 is SITEND in the germline V gene (reference sequence). CDR3 DNA (partial): TGTGCCAGCAGAGGGACAGCAAACTCC. Its protein is CASRGTANS. The CDR3 reads in full as CASRGTANSDYTF.

This clone occurred a few times. Here the gene names and germline are mouse. The CDR3 is CASSTDKNSYEQYF. The covered CDR3 bases are TGTGCCAGCAGTACGGACAAAAACTCCTAT. V gene TRBV19 combines with J gene TRBJ2-7; D perhaps matches TRBD1 (5 bases). The read terminates 4 residues ahead of where the CDR3 ends, so the germline J gene completes it. Between the trimmed V and J ends, which lost 3 bases and 0 bases, there was a span of 10 bases. The CDR3 length is 14 residues. CDR1 FNHDT and CDR2 SITEND come from the germline V gene (reference sequence).

This clone was counted between two and nine times. Gene names denote mouse genes. The read ends 4 residues early relative to the CDR3; the germline J gene fills the gap. The V gene is TRBV19, the J gene TRBJ2-7, with D possibly TRBD1 on 5 matching bases. The V end was cut by 0 bases, the J end by 0 bases, with 7 bases between. The CDR3 length is 14 residues. The V gene's germline CDR1 is FNHDT and CDR2 SITEND (reference sequence). CDR3 region: CASSIVRASYEQYF. The sequenced part of the CDR3 DNA is TGTGCCAGCAGTATAGTCAGGGCCTCCTAT.

In regard to this clone: The gene names given are mouse names. The CDR3 goes on 4 residues after the read ends, and that part is filled in from the germline J gene. Different DNA sequences within this sample yield the same CDR3. This chain connects TRBV5 to TRBJ2-5; TRBD2 aligns across 9 bases. Germline loops: CDR1 LGHNA, CDR2 YNLKQL (reference sequence). This CDR3 has 15 amino acids. The V and J ends lost 2 bases and 3 bases, in that order; junction bases with no gene match: 3. The CDR3 DNA, read in part, is TGTGCCAGCAGCCAACCGGGACTGGGTCAAGAC. This encodes CASSQPGLGQD. The entire CDR3 is CASSQPGLGQDTQYF.

This clone was seen ten or more times. These gene names are mouse names. The read terminates 4 residues ahead of where the CDR3 ends, so the germline J gene completes it. The chain has TRBV5 and TRBJ2-5, with 8 bases aligning to TRBD2. The CDR3 runs to 14 residues. CDR1 LGHNA and CDR2 YNLKQL come from the germline V gene (reference sequence). V lost 2 bases to trimming and J lost 3 bases; unmatched junction nucleotides: 1. CDR3 amino acids: CASSQNWGQDTQYF. The DNA read from the CDR3 is TGTGCCAGCAGCCAAAACTGGGGGCAAGAC.

Details on this clone: Mouse gene names and germline throughout. The read finishes 4 residues shy of the CDR3 end, and the germline J gene is used to complete it. The rearrangement uses TRBV31 and TRBJ2-2; 10 nucleotides match TRBD1. This CDR3 has 14 amino acids. Germline values: CDR1 GKSSPN, CDR2 SITVG. The ends lost 3 bases at V and 4 bases at J; junction bases unmatched: 2. The sequenced part of the CDR3 DNA is TGTGCCTGGAGGGGGACAGGGGCCACCGGG. Translated, it gives CAWRGTGATG. The complete CDR3 sequence is CAWRGTGATGQLYF.

Notes on this clone: Genes and germline come from the mouse. The CDR3 end is not reached by the read, which stops 4 residues before it; the germline J gene fills it in. The rearrangement uses TRBV15 and TRBJ2-3; 11 nucleotides agree with TRBD2. This CDR3 comprises 17 residues. The V and J ends lost 2 bases and 3 bases, in that order; junction bases with no gene match: 7. Germline lookup yields CDR1 SGHND and CDR2 FRSKSL. The CDR3 sequence is CASSLRDNWGGAETLYF. The CDR3 bases that were read are TGTGCCAGCAGTTTAAGAGACAACTGGGGGGGCGCAGAA.

A remark on this clone: Gene names follow the mouse nomenclature. The read finishes 4 residues shy of the CDR3 end, and the germline J gene is used to complete it. The chain combines TRBV13-1 with TRBJ1-1, with 10 bases that match TRBD1. Germline CDR1 NSHNY, CDR2 SYGAGN. The V and J ends lost 5 bases and 0 bases, in that order; junction bases with no gene match: 4. This CDR3 comprises 15 residues. The CDR3: CASRPDRGTNTEVFF. The sequenced part of the CDR3 DNA is TGTGCCAGCAGGCCGGACAGGGGGACAAACACA.

This clone appeared a few times. Gene names and germline refer to mouse. The read gets to within 4 residues of the CDR3 end, and the germline J gene fills in the rest. The chain combines TRBV13-1 with TRBJ1-2; 9 bases are shared with TRBD1. CDR3 length equals 15 residues. The J segment lost 3 bases and the V segment lost 3 bases, leaving 6 bases of the junction unmatched. Germline V gene data show CDR1 as NSHNY and CDR2 as SYGAGN. CDR3: CASSVQQGAYSDYTF. The CDR3 DNA, read in part, is TGTGCCAGCAGTGTCCAACAGGGGGCGTACTCC.

This clone was picked up a small number of times. The genes are named according to mouse. The CDR3 end falls 4 residues outside the read, so it is completed with the germline J gene. The V call is TRBV13-3, the J call TRBJ2-7; TRBD2 matches 10 bases. The CDR3 runs to 14 residues. Germline values: CDR1 NNHDY, CDR2 SYVADS. CDR3 DNA, as far as it was read: TGTGCCAGCAGTGATGCCTGGGGGGGCCAT. Residues: CASSDAWGGH. The complete CDR3 reads CASSDAWGGHEQYF.

This clone was counted only a few times. Genes here carry mouse names. CDR3 protein: CASSQNWGGASAETLYF. The CDR3 bases that were read are TGTGCCAGCAGCCAAAACTGGGGGGGCGCGAGTGCAGAA. This chain links TRBV5 with TRBJ2-3, with 11 bases identical to TRBD2. The CDR3 is cut off 4 residues early in the read; its end comes from the germline J gene. Germline CDR1 LGHNA, CDR2 YNLKQL (reference sequence). The CDR3 is 17 residues long. The V and J ends lost 2 bases and 0 bases, in that order; junction bases with no gene match: 4.

This clone was observed a few times. Mouse germline and gene names are used. The read terminates 4 residues before the CDR3 end, so the remaining end is supplied by the germline J gene. This chain connects TRBV31 to TRBJ1-2; a possible D gene is TRBD1 (5 bases). V lost 1 base, J lost 0 bases, and 9 bases lay in between. The CDR3 runs to 14 residues. Germline CDR1 reads GKSSPN; CDR2 reads SITVG. The CDR3 here is CAWSPDRANSDYTF. CDR3 DNA (partial): TGTGCCTGGAGTCCCGACAGAGCAAACTCC.

There are a few counts of this clone. Gene names are the mouse ones. Sequencing ends 3 residues short of the CDR3 end; the germline J gene provides the rest. The gene calls are TRBV1 and TRBJ1-6; weak D call: TRBD1 (5 bases). TRBJ1-6 is flagged as an ORF with uncertain function. The CDR3 extends over 14 amino acids. The germline V gene encodes CDR1 NSQYPW and CDR2 LRSPGD (reference sequence). V was clipped by 0 bases and J by 9 bases, with 9 bases between them. CDR3 sequence reads: CTCSADGRGSPLYF. The sequenced CDR3 bases are TGCACCTGCAGTGCAGATGGGAGGGGTTCGCCC.

This clone was recorded at least ten times. Any gene name here is a mouse gene name. The sequenced fragment ends 4 residues before the CDR3 boundary, so the rest is inferred from the germline J gene. In the same sample, other DNA sequences code for this CDR3. The chain employs TRBV13-1 and TRBJ1-1, with a possible D match to TRBD1 (5 bases). V was trimmed by 1 base and J by 1 base, leaving 8 bases between them. Germline V gene data show CDR1 as NSHNY and CDR2 as SYGAGN. The CDR3 length is 14 residues. The part of the CDR3 DNA that was read is TGTGCCAGCAGTGATCGGCAGGGGAACACA. Translating gives CASSDRQGNT. The whole CDR3 sequence is CASSDRQGNTEVFF.

This clone was observed a few times. Here the gene names and germline are mouse. The read ends 4 residues before the CDR3 terminus; that terminus is restored from the germline J gene. This chain links TRBV31 with TRBJ2-3, with D perhaps TRBD2 (6 bases). This CDR3 region has 13 residues. V lost 1 base to trimming and J lost 3 bases, with 8 bases between them. Germline CDR1 and CDR2: GKSSPN and SITVG. CDR3 DNA, as far as it was read: TGTGCCTGGAGTCCTGGACTGGCAGAA. As protein: CAWSPGLAE. The whole CDR3 protein is CAWSPGLAETLYF.

A few counts support this clone. Here the gene names and germline are mouse. The CDR3 end is not reached by the read, which stops 4 residues before it; the germline J gene fills it in. Different DNA sequences within this sample yield the same CDR3. The chain uses TRBV4 and TRBJ2-3, with a weak D call TRBD1 (6 bases). CDR1 and CDR2 from the germline V gene are LGHDT and YNNKQL (reference sequence). The germline V and J ends were trimmed by 4 bases and 0 bases, with 11 bases remaining between them. The CDR3 sequence is 15 residues long. The CDR3: CASSFGTTSAETLYF. The sequenced part of the CDR3 DNA is TGTGCCAGCAGCTTTGGGACAACTAGTGCAGAA.

The table lists this clone with a few counts. Gene names follow the mouse nomenclature. The covered CDR3 bases are TGTGCCAGCAGTACAGGGGTAAACACA. It encodes CASSTGVNT. The whole CDR3 protein is CASSTGVNTEVFF. The chain has TRBV19 and TRBJ1-1; the D gene is possibly TRBD1 (6 bases). Sequencing ends 4 residues short of the CDR3 end; the germline J gene provides the rest. Trimming pared 3 bases from V and 1 base from J, leaving 7 bases between. Germline V lookup: CDR1 FNHDT, CDR2 SITEND (reference sequence). This CDR3 region has 13 residues.

A remark on this clone: Mouse names are used for the genes. The sequenced fragment ends 4 residues before the CDR3 boundary, so the rest is inferred from the germline J gene. The chain uses TRBV31 and TRBJ1-2; 7 bases line up with TRBD1. Trimming took 2 bases from V and 0 from J; bases not matched to a gene: 3. This CDR3 spans 14 amino acids. Germline V lookup: CDR1 GKSSPN, CDR2 SITVG. Incomplete CDR3 DNA: TGTGCCTGGAGTAGGGGGCCTGCAAACTCC. Residues: CAWSRGPANS. The whole CDR3 is CAWSRGPANSDYTF.